This T cell receptor (beta chain) was sequenced in a study of blood T cell repertoires in COVID-19. Study details: Researchers got acute and convalescent COVID-19 samples from the United States, Italy and Spain. Nucleic acid was either cDNA or gDNA, and it came from T cells, B-cell-depleted T cells, or PBMCs.

The CDR3 extends over 12 amino acids. CDR1 and CDR2 (germline): GTSNPN, SVGIG (reference sequence). Trimming cost V 1 base and J 10 bases, with 13 bases left between them. As processed by the authors: Nucleated cell counts were estimated from reference gene primer amplification. Produced via immunoSEQ multiplex PCR; TCRdb's table is partial and in-frame only. D and trimming come from the DNA, and the V and J calls and clone size come from that table. The sample contains about 15,000 clones, roughly 88% of which appear only once. This sequence originates from a woman aged 45-65 years with active or convalescent COVID-19. Sequenced: peripheral blood. The chain has TRBV30 and TRBJ1-1; perhaps TRBD1 as D (6 bases). For the CDR3, the DNA is TGTGCCTGGAGTGACAGGGTGAGAGGAGCTTTCTTT. Protein sequence: CAWSDRVRGAFF.